This TCR beta chain was captured in a study of blood T cells in healthy people across ages. Whole-study context: Template-switching capture recovered about one barcoded beta molecule per two T cells. Study-wide findings and caveats: Compared with aged donors, long-lived donors showed fewer expanded clones, suggesting selection. In these data, TCR beta diversity tracked strongly with naive T cell percentage.

A J-beta primer mix and a sample-barcoded 5' primer were used in a second PCR of roughly 6 to 11 cycles. No fewer than 3 million CDR3-containing paired-end reads came from each sample. Each CDR3 protein is one row after TCRdb ran MiXCR on the 5' RACE reads. The sample includes about a million distinct CDR3 sequences, about 48% seen only once; the top ten take around an eighth. Turning to this clonotype: Antigen unknown. Its ends do not fully match the called genes, so a read error is possible.

Germline V gene data show CDR1 as SGHTA and CDR2 as FQGTGA. The CDR3 runs 14 residues. The chain employs TRBV7-3 and TRBJ2-3, with D uncertain. This clonotype was obtained from a young man in good health. The specimen was blood. CDR3 nucleotides: TGTGCCAGCAGCTCCTCGGTCGGAAAAGATATGCAGTATTTT. This sequence encodes CASSSSVGKDMQYF.